The 17 T cell receptor beta chains reported below all come from one sample, sequenced in a study of T cells after yellow fever vaccination. One entry per CDR3 protein results from TCRdb running MiXCR on the 5' RACE reads. The data contain about 120,000 distinct CDR3 sequences, more than 7.5% of them singletons. The sample was CD8+ T cells sorted from PBMCs, taken 45 days after the yellow fever booster vaccination. These receptors came from a man aged 30-40 years who received the YFV17D yellow fever vaccine.

In its sample, this clonotype was seen many times. The J gene is TRBJ2-1, the V gene TRBV27; D remains unclear. Between the trimmed V and J ends, which lost 2 bases and 6 bases, there was a span of 8 bases. The CDR3 has 13 amino acids. The germline V gene has CDR1 MNHEY and CDR2 SMNVEV (reference sequence). The CDR3 DNA follows: TGTGCCAGCAGTTTACTGGGCTCCAATGAGCAGTTCTTC. The encoded protein is CASSLLGSNEQFF.

This clonotype was picked up many times. V gene TRBV7-9 combines with J gene TRBJ2-1; D call uncertain. Trimming took off 11 bases at V and 3 bases at J, with 8 bases between the two ends. The CDR3 length is 11 residues. Germline assignment: CDR1 SEHNR and CDR2 FQNEAQ (reference sequence). CDR3 nucleotides: TGTGCCCTAGAGAGCTACAATGAGCAGTTCTTC. Translated: CALESYNEQFF.

The table lists this clonotype with many counts. The chain combines TRBV15 with TRBJ2-1; D is ambiguous. CDR3 length: 12 residues. Germline CDR1 reads LNHNV; CDR2 reads YYDKDF (reference sequence). Trimming took 0 bases from V and 10 from J, leaving 7 bases between them. The CDR3 DNA reads TGTGCCACCAGCAGAGACTGGCGGGAGCAGTTCTTC. Translation gives CATSRDWREQFF. The full variable domain, its missing parts supplied by reference TRBV15 and TRBJ2-1, is DAMVIQNPRYQVTQFGKPVTLSCSQTLNHNVMYWYQQKSSQAPKLLFHYYDKDFNNEADTPDNFQSRRPNTSFCFLDIRSPGLGDTAMYLCATSRDWREQFFGPGTRLTVL.

This clonotype showed up many times. The chain combines TRBV3-1 with TRBJ2-1; the match to TRBD2 covers 10 bases. V shed 3 bases, J shed 1 base, and the junction held 6 bases outside the gene matches. Per germline, CDR1 LGHDT and CDR2 YNNKEL (reference sequence). This CDR3 has 17 amino acids. The chain's CDR3 is CASSQTGTSVSYNEQFF. The CDR3 nucleotides read TGTGCCAGCAGCCAGACCGGGACTAGCGTTTCCTACAATGAGCAGTTCTTC.

This clonotype was recorded a few times. CDR3 amino acids: CASSLSRLAGAYNEQFF. The CDR3 nucleotides are TGTGCCAGCAGTTTATCCCGACTAGCGGGGGCGTACAATGAGCAGTTCTTC. V usage is TRBV27 and J usage is TRBJ2-1, with 12 bases matching TRBD2. Germline V gene data show CDR1 as MNHEY and CDR2 as SMNVEV (reference sequence). The CDR3 is made up of 17 amino acids. With V trimmed by 0 bases and J by 4 bases, 4 bases remained unmatched.

The chain combines TRBV9 with TRBJ2-1, with TRBD1 as a possible D gene (5 bases). This CDR3 spans 16 amino acids. Per the germline V gene, CDR1 is SGDLS and CDR2 is YYNGEE. The V end lost 3 bases, the J end lost 0 bases, and 13 bases lay between the germline ends. CDR3 sequence (DNA): TGTGCCAGCAGCGGGAGTAATAGGGGCTCCTACAATGAGCAGTTCTTC. This sequence encodes CASSGSNRGSYNEQFF. The full variable domain, in which reference TRBV9 and TRBJ2-1 provide the parts outside the CDR3, is DSGVTQTPKHLITATGQRVTLRCSPRSGDLSVYWYQQSLDQGLQFLIQYYNGEERAKGNILERFSAQQFPDLHSELNLSSLELGDSALYFCASSGSNRGSYNEQFFGPGTRLTVL.

At least ten counts were recorded for this clonotype. J is TRBJ2-5 and V is TRBV29-1; 7 bases line up with TRBD1. Trimming took 3 bases from V and 5 from J; bases not matched to a gene: 9. This CDR3 spans 14 amino acids. CDR1 SQVTM and CDR2 ANQGSEA come from the germline V gene. CDR3 protein: CSVEGQLIGETQYF. The CDR3 bases are TGCAGCGTTGAGGGACAGTTGATCGGGGAGACCCAGTACTTC.

Many counts were recorded for this clonotype. This rearrangement joins TRBV27 to TRBJ1-1; D unresolved. Germline lookup yields CDR1 MNHEY and CDR2 SMNVEV (reference sequence). This CDR3 comprises 13 residues. V was trimmed by 8 bases and J by 4 bases, leaving 14 bases between them. CDR3 in amino acids: CASRRGGFTEAFF. Written as DNA, the CDR3 is TGTGCCAGCCGAAGAGGCGGATTCACTGAAGCTTTCTTT.

At least ten counts were recorded for this clonotype. The chain uses TRBV12-3 or TRBV12-4 and TRBJ2-5; TRBD1 matches 9 bases. The CDR3 is 14 amino acids. V lost 6 bases, J lost 5 bases, and 7 bases stayed unmatched. CDR3 sequence reads: CASSLNRGLETQYF. In nucleotides, the CDR3 is TGTGCCAGCAGCCTGAACAGGGGGCTGGAGACCCAGTACTTC.

This clonotype was found many times. The V and J genes are TRBV20-1 and TRBJ2-7; no firm D call. CDR1 is DFQATT and CDR2 is SNEGSKA in the germline V gene (reference sequence). The V end lost 1 base, the J end lost 0 bases, and 7 bases lay between the germline ends. The length of the CDR3 is 13 residues. DNA of the CDR3: TGCAGTGCTAGAGCCCAGAGCTCCTACGAGCAGTACTTC. This encodes CSARAQSSYEQYF.

The V gene is TRBV18, the J gene TRBJ2-7; 8 nucleotides agree with TRBD1. V dropped 3 bases and J dropped 3; count of bases not matched to a gene: 7. The CDR3 has 15 residues. From germline, CDR1 is KGHSH and CDR2 LQKENI. DNA for the CDR3: TGTGCCAGCTCACCCATCCTGGGACAGGACTACGAGCAGTACTTC. Protein product: CASSPILGQDYEQYF.

This clonotype was counted a few times. This chain uses TRBV30 with TRBJ2-7, with 9 bases lining up with TRBD2. Germline V gene sequence: CDR1 GTSNPN, CDR2 SVGIG (reference sequence). The CDR3 has 13 amino acids. J lost 7 bases, V lost 0 bases, and 4 bases had no gene match. The CDR3 loop reads CAWSVPSGIEQYF. Written as DNA, the CDR3 is TGTGCCTGGAGTGTTCCTAGCGGGATTGAGCAGTACTTC.

This clonotype showed up many times. The chain combines TRBV27 with TRBJ2-7; D is perhaps TRBD1 (5 bases). V was shortened by 2 bases and J by 3 bases, with 11 bases between the two germline ends. CDR1 is MNHEY, CDR2 SMNVEV, per germline (reference sequence). This CDR3 is 14 amino acids long. The CDR3 here is CASSLGDSFYEQYF. The CDR3 nucleotides are TGTGCCAGCAGTTTAGGAGACAGTTTCTACGAGCAGTACTTC.

A few counts support this clonotype. The chain recombines TRBV30 with TRBJ2-5; no definite D call. The CDR3 loop spans 13 amino acids. The ends were cut back, 1 base at V and 4 bases at J, with 10 bases in the middle. From germline, CDR1 is GTSNPN and CDR2 SVGIG (reference sequence). In nucleotides, the CDR3 is TGTGCCTGGAGTGGTATAGCTCGAGAGACCCAGTACTTC. It is translated as CAWSGIARETQYF.

Many counts were recorded for this clonotype. This rearrangement joins TRBV4-3 to TRBJ2-7; no reliable D call. V was shortened by 0 bases and J by 4 bases, with 22 bases between the two germline ends. Germline CDR1 reads LGHNA; CDR2 reads YSLEER. The CDR3 consists of 18 residues. The CDR3 here is CASSQDRYQLEKSYEQYF. The CDR3 DNA is TGCGCCAGCAGCCAAGATCGGTACCAGTTGGAGAAAAGTTACGAGCAGTACTTC.

This clonotype was counted between two and nine times. The chain joins TRBV29-1 to TRBJ2-7; no definite D call. V dropped 5 bases and J dropped 2 bases, with 10 bases sitting between them. The CDR3 length is 12 residues. Germline CDR1 SQVTM, CDR2 ANQGSEA. The CDR3 DNA reads as TGCAGCGTTAGCGCAGGTACCTACGAGCAGTACTTC. Its translation: CSVSAGTYEQYF.

This clonotype occurred many times. J is TRBJ2-7 and V is TRBV6-5, with D perhaps matching TRBD1 (5 bases). The CDR3 covers 14 residues. Germline loops: CDR1 MNHEY, CDR2 SVGAGI. V lost 5 bases and J 0 bases, leaving 11 bases between the germline ends. The CDR3 here is CASSMTASSYEQYF. The CDR3 DNA is TGTGCCAGCAGTATGACAGCTAGCTCCTACGAGCAGTACTTC.